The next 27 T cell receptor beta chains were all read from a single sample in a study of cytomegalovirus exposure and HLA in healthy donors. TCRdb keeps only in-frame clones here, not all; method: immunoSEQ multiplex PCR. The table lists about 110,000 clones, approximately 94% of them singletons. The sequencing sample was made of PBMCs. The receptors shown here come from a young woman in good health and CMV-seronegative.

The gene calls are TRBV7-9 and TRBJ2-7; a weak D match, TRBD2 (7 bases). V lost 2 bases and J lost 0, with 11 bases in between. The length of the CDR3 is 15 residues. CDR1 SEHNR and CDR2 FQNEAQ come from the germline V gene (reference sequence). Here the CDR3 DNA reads TGTGCCAGCAGCTTAAAGGGGGGGAGCTCCTACGAGCAGTACTTC. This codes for CASSLKGGSSYEQYF.

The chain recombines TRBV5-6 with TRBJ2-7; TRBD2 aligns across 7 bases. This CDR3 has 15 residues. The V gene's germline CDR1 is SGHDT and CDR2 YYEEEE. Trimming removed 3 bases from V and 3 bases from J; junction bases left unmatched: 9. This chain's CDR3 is CASSSVLGGIYEQYF. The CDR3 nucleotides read TGTGCCAGCAGCTCGGTTCTGGGGGGGATCTACGAGCAGTACTTC.

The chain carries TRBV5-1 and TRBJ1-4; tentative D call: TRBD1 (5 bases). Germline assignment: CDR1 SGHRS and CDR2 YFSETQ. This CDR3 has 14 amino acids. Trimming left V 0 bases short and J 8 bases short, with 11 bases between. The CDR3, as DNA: TGCGCCAGCAGCTTGGGGGACGGGGGGGAAAAACTGTTTTTT. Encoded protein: CASSLGDGGEKLFF.

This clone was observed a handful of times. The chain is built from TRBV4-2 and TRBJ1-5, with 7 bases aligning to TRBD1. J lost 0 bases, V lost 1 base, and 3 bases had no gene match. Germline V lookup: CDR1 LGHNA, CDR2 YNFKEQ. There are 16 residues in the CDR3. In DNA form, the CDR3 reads TGTGCCAGCAGCCAAGGGGACAGACATAGCAATCAGCCCCAGCATTTT. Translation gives CASSQGDRHSNQPQHF.

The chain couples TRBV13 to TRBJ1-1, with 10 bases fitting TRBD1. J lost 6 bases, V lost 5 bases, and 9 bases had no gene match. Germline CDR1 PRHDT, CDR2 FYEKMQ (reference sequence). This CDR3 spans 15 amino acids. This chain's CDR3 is CASSPRTGGVSEAFF. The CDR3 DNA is TGTGCCAGCAGCCCAAGGACAGGGGGTGTATCTGAAGCTTTCTTT.

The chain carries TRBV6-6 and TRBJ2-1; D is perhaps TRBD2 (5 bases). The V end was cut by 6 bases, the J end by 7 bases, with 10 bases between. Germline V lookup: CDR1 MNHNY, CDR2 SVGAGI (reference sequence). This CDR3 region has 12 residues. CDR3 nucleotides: TGTGCCAGCAGATCGGGGTCGAATGAGCAGTTCTTC. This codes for CASRSGSNEQFF.

Written as DNA, the CDR3 is TGTGCCAGCAGCTTAGACTCGGGTCAGCCCCAGCATTTT. Translation gives CASSLDSGQPQHF. The rearrangement joins TRBV7-3 to TRBJ1-5; D not resolved. This CDR3 comprises 13 residues. Germline CDR1 is SGHTA and CDR2 is FQGTGA. With 2 bases removed from V and 6 bases from J, the gap between germline ends came to 8 bases.

CDR3 in amino acids: CASSPGLSSGNTIYF. For the CDR3, the DNA is TGTGCCAGCTCACCGGGACTGAGCTCTGGAAACACCATATATTTT. This sequence joins TRBV18 and TRBJ1-3, with D possibly matching TRBD1 (5 bases). Trimming removed 3 bases at V and 0 bases at J, with 9 bases between. The CDR3 spans 15 residues. Germline CDR1 and CDR2: KGHSH and LQKENI.

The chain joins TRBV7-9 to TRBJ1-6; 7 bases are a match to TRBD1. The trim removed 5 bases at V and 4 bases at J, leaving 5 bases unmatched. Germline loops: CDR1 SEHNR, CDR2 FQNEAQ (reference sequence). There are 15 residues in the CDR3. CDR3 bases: TGTGCCAGCAGCGCTTGGACAGGATATAATTCACCCCTCCACTTT. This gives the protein CASSAWTGYNSPLHF.

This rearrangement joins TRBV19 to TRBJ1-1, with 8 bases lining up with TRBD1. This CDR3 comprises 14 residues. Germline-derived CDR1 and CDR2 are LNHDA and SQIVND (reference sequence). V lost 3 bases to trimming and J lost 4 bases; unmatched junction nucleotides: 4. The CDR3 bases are TGTGCCAGTAGTATCAGTGACAGGGGCACTGAAGCTTTCTTT. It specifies CASSISDRGTEAFF.

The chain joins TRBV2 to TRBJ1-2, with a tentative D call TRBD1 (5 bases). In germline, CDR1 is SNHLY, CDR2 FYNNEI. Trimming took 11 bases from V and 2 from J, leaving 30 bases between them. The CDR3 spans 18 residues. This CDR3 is CAGFPEIGRGRGNYGYTF. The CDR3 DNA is TGTGCCGGATTCCCGGAAATAGGCCGGGGCCGGGGGAACTATGGCTACACCTTC. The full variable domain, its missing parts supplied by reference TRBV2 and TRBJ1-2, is EPEVTQTPSHQVTQMGQEVILRCVPISNHLYFYWYRQILGQKVEFLVSFYNNEISEKSEIFDDQFSVERPDGSNFTLKIRSTKLEDSAMYFCAGFPEIGRGRGNYGYTFGSGTRLTVV.

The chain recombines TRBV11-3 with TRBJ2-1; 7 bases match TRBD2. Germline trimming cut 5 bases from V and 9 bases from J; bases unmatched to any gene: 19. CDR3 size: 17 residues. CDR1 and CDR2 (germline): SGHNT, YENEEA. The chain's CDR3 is CASSPGLLAGMGFEQFF. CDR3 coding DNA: TGTGCCAGCAGCCCGGGACTACTAGCCGGGATGGGGTTTGAGCAGTTCTTC.

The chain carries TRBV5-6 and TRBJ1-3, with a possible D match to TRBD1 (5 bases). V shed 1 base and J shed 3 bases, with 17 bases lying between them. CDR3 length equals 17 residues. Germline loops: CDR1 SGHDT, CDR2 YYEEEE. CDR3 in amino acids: CASSLLRRGVSGNTIYF. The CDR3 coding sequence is TGTGCCAGCAGCTTGCTCCGTCGGGGGGTTAGTGGAAACACCATATATTTT.

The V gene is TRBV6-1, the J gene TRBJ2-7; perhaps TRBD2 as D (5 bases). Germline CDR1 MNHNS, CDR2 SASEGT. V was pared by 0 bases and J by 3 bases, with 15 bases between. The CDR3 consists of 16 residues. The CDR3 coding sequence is TGTGCCAGCAGTGAAGCGGGAGTGGCCACCATCTACGAGCAGTACTTC. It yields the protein CASSEAGVATIYEQYF.

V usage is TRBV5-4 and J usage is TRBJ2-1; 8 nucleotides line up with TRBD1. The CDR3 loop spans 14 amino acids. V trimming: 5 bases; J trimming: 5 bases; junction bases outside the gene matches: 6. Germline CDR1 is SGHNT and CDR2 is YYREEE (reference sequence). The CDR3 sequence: CASSSGQVNNEQFF. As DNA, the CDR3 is TGTGCCAGCAGTTCGGGACAGGTAAACAATGAGCAGTTCTTC. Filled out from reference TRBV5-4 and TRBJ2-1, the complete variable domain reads ETGVTQSPTHLIKTRGQQVTLRCSSQSGHNTVSWYQQALGQGPQFIFQYYREEENGRGNFPPRFSGLQFPNYSSELNVNALELDDSALYLCASSSGQVNNEQFFGPGTRLTVL.

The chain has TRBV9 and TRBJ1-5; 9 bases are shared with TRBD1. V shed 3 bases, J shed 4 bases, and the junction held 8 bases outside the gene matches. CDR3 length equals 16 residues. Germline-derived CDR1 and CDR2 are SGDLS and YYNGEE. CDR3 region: CASSGWPGQGNQPQHF. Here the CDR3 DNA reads TGTGCCAGCAGCGGATGGCCGGGACAGGGTAATCAGCCCCAGCATTTT.

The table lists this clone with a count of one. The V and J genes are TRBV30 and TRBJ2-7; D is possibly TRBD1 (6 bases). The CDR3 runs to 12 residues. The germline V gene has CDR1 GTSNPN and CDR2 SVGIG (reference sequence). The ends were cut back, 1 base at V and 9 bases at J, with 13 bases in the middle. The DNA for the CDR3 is TGTGCCTGGAGTGAAGGCAGGGGACGGCAGTACTTC. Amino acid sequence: CAWSEGRGRQYF.

The CDR3 sequence is CASSHGSGTPYEQYF. The CDR3 bases are TGTGCCAGCAGCCATGGTTCCGGGACTCCCTACGAGCAGTACTTC. V and J are TRBV11-2 and TRBJ2-7, with a weak D call TRBD2 (6 bases). Germline CDR1 and CDR2: SGHAT and FQNNGV. This CDR3 comprises 15 residues. The V end was cut by 5 bases, the J end by 2 bases, with 16 bases between.

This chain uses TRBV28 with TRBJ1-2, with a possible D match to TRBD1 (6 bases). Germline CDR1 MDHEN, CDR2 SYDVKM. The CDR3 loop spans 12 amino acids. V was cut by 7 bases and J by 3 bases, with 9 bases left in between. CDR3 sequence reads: CASTGTHYGYTF. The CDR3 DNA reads TGTGCCAGCACCGGGACACACTATGGCTACACCTTC.

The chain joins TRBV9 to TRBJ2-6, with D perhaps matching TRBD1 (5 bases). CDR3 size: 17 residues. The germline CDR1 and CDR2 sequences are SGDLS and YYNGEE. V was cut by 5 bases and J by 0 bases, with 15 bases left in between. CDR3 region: CASSWGIQGSGANVLTF. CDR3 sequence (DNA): TGTGCCAGCAGTTGGGGAATCCAGGGCTCTGGGGCCAACGTCCTGACTTTC.

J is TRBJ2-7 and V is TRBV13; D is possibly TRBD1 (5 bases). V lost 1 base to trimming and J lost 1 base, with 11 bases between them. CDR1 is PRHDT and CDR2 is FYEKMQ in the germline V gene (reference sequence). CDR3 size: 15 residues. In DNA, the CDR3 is TGTGCCAGCAGCTTAGTTCAGGGCGAATCCTACGAGCAGTACTTC. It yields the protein CASSLVQGESYEQYF.

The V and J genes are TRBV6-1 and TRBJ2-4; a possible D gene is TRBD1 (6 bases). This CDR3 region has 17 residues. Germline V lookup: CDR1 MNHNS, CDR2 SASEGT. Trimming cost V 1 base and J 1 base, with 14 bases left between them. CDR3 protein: CASSEVVRGIAKNIQYF. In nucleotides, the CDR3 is TGTGCCAGCAGTGAAGTGGTCAGGGGTATTGCCAAAAACATTCAGTACTTC.

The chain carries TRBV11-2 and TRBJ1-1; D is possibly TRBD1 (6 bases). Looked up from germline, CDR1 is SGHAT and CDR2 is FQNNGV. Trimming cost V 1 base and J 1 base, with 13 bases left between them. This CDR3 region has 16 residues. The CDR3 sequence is CASSLGTGQGNTEAFF. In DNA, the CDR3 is TGTGCCAGCAGCTTAGGAACGGGACAAGGGAACACTGAAGCTTTCTTT. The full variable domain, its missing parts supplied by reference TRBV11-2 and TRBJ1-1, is EAGVAQSPRYKIIEKRQSVAFWCNPISGHATLYWYQQILGQGPKLLIQFQNNGVVDDSQLPKDRFSAERLKGVDSTLKIQPAKLEDSAVYLCASSLGTGQGNTEAFFGQGTRLTVV.

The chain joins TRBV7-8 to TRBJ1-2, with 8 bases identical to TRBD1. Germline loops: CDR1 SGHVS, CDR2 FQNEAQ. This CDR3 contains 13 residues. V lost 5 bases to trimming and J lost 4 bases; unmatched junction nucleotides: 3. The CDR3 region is CASSPGGGYGYTF. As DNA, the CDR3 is TGTGCCAGCAGCCCAGGGGGCGGCTATGGCTACACCTTC.

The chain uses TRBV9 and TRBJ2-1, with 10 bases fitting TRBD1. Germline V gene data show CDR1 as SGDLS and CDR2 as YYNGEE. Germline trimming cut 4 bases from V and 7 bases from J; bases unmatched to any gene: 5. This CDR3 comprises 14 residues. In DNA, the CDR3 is TGTGCCAGCAGCTCCTGGGACAGGGGAAATGAGCAGTTCTTC. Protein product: CASSSWDRGNEQFF.

For the CDR3, the DNA is TGCAGCGCACAGGGGATTGACTATGGCTACACCTTC. It codes for CSAQGIDYGYTF. The chain employs TRBV29-1 and TRBJ1-2, with 7 nucleotides matching TRBD1. Unmatched junction bases numbered 5, after V lost 7 bases and J lost 3 bases. From germline, CDR1 is SQVTM and CDR2 ANQGSEA. The CDR3 length is 12 residues.

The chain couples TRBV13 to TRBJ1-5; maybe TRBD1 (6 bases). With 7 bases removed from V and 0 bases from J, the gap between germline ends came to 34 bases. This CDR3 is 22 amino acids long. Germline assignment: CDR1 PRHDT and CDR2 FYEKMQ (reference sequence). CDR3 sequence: CASTTNTGPRGKILPSNQPQHF. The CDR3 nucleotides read TGTGCCAGCACCACAAACACGGGGCCCAGGGGTAAAATTTTACCTAGCAATCAGCCCCAGCATTTT. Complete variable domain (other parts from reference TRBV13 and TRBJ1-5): AAGVIQSPRHLIKEKRETATLKCYPIPRHDTVYWYQQGPGQDPQFLISFYEKMQSDKGSIPDRFSAQQFSDYHSELNMSSLELGDSALYFCASTTNTGPRGKILPSNQPQHFGDGTRLSIL.